This T cell receptor (beta chain) came from a study of T cells in Graves' hyperthyroidism and ophthalmopathy. This CDR3 has 13 amino acids. V was pared by 4 bases and J by 4 bases, with 2 bases of the junction left unmatched. Researchers took RNA transcripts and amplified the TCR beta CDR3 regions from them. The primer set for the first-round RT-PCR of the TCR CDR3 was HTBI. TCRdb redid the calling of the multiplex PCR reads with MiXCR, one entry per CDR3 protein. The repertoire holds some 490,000 distinct CDR3 sequences, about 22% seen once, with around 54% in the top ten. Researchers barred patients who had uncontrolled infection, other autoimmune disease, pregnancy or lactation.

V usage is TRBV12-3 or TRBV12-4 and J usage is TRBJ2-3; 7 bases are shared with TRBD2. Material for sequencing was blood. This clonotype originated in a woman in her sixties or seventies with Graves' ophthalmopathy. The CDR3 region is CASSWLAADTQYF. The CDR3 nucleotides are TGTGCCAGCAGTTGGCTAGCGGCAGATACGCAGTATTTT.